This T cell receptor (beta chain) was retrieved from a study of T-cell memory formation after mild COVID-19. In the study overall: Most TCR clusters belonged to a single donor. Study results and caveats: Contracting clones from day 15 to 85 showed balanced CD4/CD8; later expanders favored CD4+. Cross-reactive memory apparently joined, as some responding clones appeared in pre-infection memory.

This clonotype came up many times. The antigen is not known. One entry per CDR3 protein, called by TCRdb with MiXCR from the 5' RACE reads. The sample includes under 300,000 distinct CDR3 sequences, approximately 8.4% of them seen just once. V was shortened by 2 bases and J by 4 bases, with 15 bases between the two germline ends. CDR3 length: 15 residues. Germline CDR1 and CDR2: WSHSY and SAAADI. The receptor's source is a man younger than 35 who had mild COVID-19 (a few samples of this study predate the infection). Cell type and time point are not known. This chain connects TRBV10-2 to TRBJ2-7; a possible D gene is TRBD1 (5 bases). Sequenced: PBMCs or a T cell subset sorted from them (not recorded which). The CDR3 spells CASSEPKIRGYEQYV. The DNA for the CDR3 is TGCGCCAGCAGTGAGCCTAAAATAAGGGGTTACGAGCAGTACGTC.